The clone carrying this T cell receptor beta chain is a singleton in its sample. As originally analysed: Amplification with reference gene primers provided the estimates of nucleated cell counts. Method: immunoSEQ multiplex PCR; TCRdb's copy keeps in-frame clones and lacks some. V and J calls and clone size come straight from that table; D and trimming were deduced from the DNA. The data contain roughly 250,000 clones, around 89% of them seen just once; the ten biggest clones take up 2.4%. This sample was taken from a study of blood T cell repertoires in COVID-19. Study summary: PBMCs, B-cell-depleted T cells, or T cells were the source of the cDNA or gDNA that made up the material.

Allocation to cohorts depended on clinical history reported by the participants. Either two negative PCRs, clearance, or symptom resolution qualified Cohort 3 donors as recovered. The sample comprised PBMCs or T cells enriched from blood (not recorded which). This TCR was sampled from a woman younger than 30 who had recovered from COVID-19.

CDR3 sequence: CASSLMAQNQETQYF. The CDR3 DNA follows: TGTGCCAGCAGCTTAATGGCACAGAACCAAGAGACCCAGTACTTC. The rearrangement links TRBV13 to TRBJ2-5; D remains unclear. The CDR3 covers 15 residues. The germline CDR1 and CDR2 sequences are PRHDT and FYEKMQ (reference sequence). V was trimmed by 2 bases and J by 0 bases, leaving 10 bases between them.